This paragraph covers one TCR beta chain sequence. The antigen is undetermined. Noted treatment: oral pan-JAK inhibitor, 5-10 mg twice daily. The CDR3 contains 14 residues. The germline gives CDR1 SQVTM, CDR2 ANQGSEA. V lost 2 bases and J 5 bases, leaving 15 bases between the germline ends. This entry belongs to a study of CD8+ T cells in alopecia areata. Overall study findings and caveats: Normal skin's resident alphabeta T cells are sequenced alongside lesional scalp T cells. Elevated clonality characterized lesional scalp relative to normal scalp, particularly in alopecia totalis/universalis.

Following extraction, RNA underwent reverse transcription to cDNA, which served as the sequencing template. Some clones are missing from TCRdb's copy, which holds only in-frame ones; the method was immunoSEQ multiplex PCR. The data hold about 120,000 clones, with about half observed a single time. The starting material was CD4+ T cells sorted from blood, obtained at week 4, from a patient treated with tofacitinib. This receptor was identified in a human donor with alopecia areata. The rearrangement uses TRBV29-1 and TRBJ2-5, with D possibly being TRBD1 (5 bases). CDR3 in amino acids: CSVERQGNGETQYF. The CDR3 nucleotides read TGCAGCGTTGAAAGGCAGGGAAACGGCGAGACCCAGTACTTC.